Sequencing of this T cell receptor beta chain was carried out in a study of shared clonotypes between healthy human individuals. The study's findings and limits: Donors were few, which limited the genetic and exposure-history diversity represented.

Regarding this clone: The antigen remains unidentified.

Trimming shortened V by 8 bases and J by 4 bases, and 19 bases separated the two germline ends. Germline V gene data show CDR1 as ENHRY and CDR2 as SYGVKD. CDR3 size: 15 residues. Profiled with immunoSEQ multiplex PCR; TCRdb holds only in-frame clones, not every one. The repertoire includes more than 2,000,000 clones, about 92% of them detected once, and about 0.41% sits in the top ten. This chain joins TRBV10-3 and TRBJ2-3; a weak D match, TRBD2 (7 bases). The clonotype comes from a man aged 18 to 30 in good health. Some clones in this sample may be carry-over from other donors' samples. Sequences were obtained from naive CD4+ T cells from PBMCs. Subset given: CD45RA+ positively selected. In DNA form, the CDR3 reads TGTGCCATCCAAGGGGGGGGACTTCCGCCAGATACGCAGTATTTT. This gives the protein CAIQGGGLPPDTQYF.